These 19 T cell receptor beta chains were sequenced from one sample in a study of blood T cell repertoires in COVID-19. TCRdb's table, derived via immunoSEQ multiplex PCR, lists solely in-frame clones and lacks some. Of 170,000 or so clones in the sample, about 86% were seen once. Sequences were obtained from peripheral blood. These receptor sequences come from a man aged 45-65 years with active or convalescent COVID-19.

The rearrangement joins TRBV5-4 to TRBJ2-7, with 7 bases matching TRBD2. J was trimmed by 0 bases and V by 2 bases; bases with no gene match: 2. This CDR3 spans 14 amino acids. CDR1 is SGHNT, CDR2 YYREEE, per germline (reference sequence). The CDR3: CASSLREGSYEQYF. The CDR3 DNA follows: TGTGCCAGCAGCTTAAGGGAGGGCTCCTACGAGCAGTACTTC.

A single count supports this clone. J is TRBJ2-5 and V is TRBV11-3; 8 bases are shared with TRBD1. This CDR3 contains 16 residues. The germline V gene encodes CDR1 SGHNT and CDR2 YENEEA. The trim removed 1 base at V and 6 bases at J, leaving 10 bases unmatched. The CDR3 sequence is CASSLAWTGSDKTQYF. In DNA form, the CDR3 reads TGTGCCAGCAGCTTAGCCTGGACAGGGTCGGACAAGACCCAGTACTTC.

By share, this clone counts as medium-sized. CDR3 nucleotide sequence: TGTGCCACCTCCACTGACGGGAGGGGCTACACCTTC. It codes for CATSTDGRGYTF. This chain connects TRBV6-4 to TRBJ1-2; D gene uncertain. V was shortened by 10 bases and J by 8 bases, with 17 bases between the two germline ends. Per germline, CDR1 MRHNA and CDR2 SNTAGT. This CDR3 has 12 amino acids.

This chain joins TRBV19 and TRBJ2-2, with 7 bases fitting TRBD2. Germline CDR1 and CDR2: LNHDA and SQIVND (reference sequence). J lost 9 bases, V lost 3 bases, and 7 bases had no gene match. CDR3 length: 14 amino acids. The CDR3 nucleotides read TGTGCCAGTAGTATTGAACTAGCGTACTGGGAGCTGTTTTTT. Residues: CASSIELAYWELFF.

The rearrangement links TRBV6-6 to TRBJ2-2; the D gene is possibly TRBD2 (6 bases). CDR3 size: 15 residues. Trimming left V 7 bases short and J 1 base short, with 13 bases between. Germline V lookup: CDR1 MNHNY, CDR2 SVGAGI (reference sequence). This CDR3 reads CASKTGTLNTGELFF. CDR3 nucleotide sequence: TGTGCCAGCAAGACCGGGACTCTGAACACCGGGGAGCTGTTTTTT.

This clone was counted only a few times. The genes are TRBV4-1 and TRBJ1-3; weak D call: TRBD1 (5 bases). Trimming removed 1 base at V and 4 bases at J, with 8 bases between. The CDR3 is 14 amino acids. Germline V gene data show CDR1 as MGHRA and CDR2 as YSYEKL. In nucleotides, the CDR3 is TGCGCCAGCAGCCAAGTAGCAGGGGGAAACACCATATATTTT. Translated: CASSQVAGGNTIYF.

The V and J genes are TRBV19 and TRBJ2-5, with TRBD2 matching over 9 bases. CDR1 and CDR2 (germline): LNHDA, SQIVND (reference sequence). This CDR3 has 14 residues. V shed 6 bases and J 1 base; nucleotides not matched to a gene: 3. The CDR3 coding sequence is TGTGCCAGTAGCCAACTAGCGGGCCAAGAGACCCAGTACTTC. This translates into CASSQLAGQETQYF. Full variable domain (missing parts from reference TRBV19 and TRBJ2-5): DGGITQSPKYLFRKEGQNVTLSCEQNLNHDAMYWYRQDPGQGLRLIYYSQIVNDFQKGDIAEGYSVSREKKESFPLTVTSAQKNPTAFYLCASSQLAGQETQYFGPGTRLLVL.

This chain connects TRBV29-1 to TRBJ2-7; TRBD1 matches 7 bases. This CDR3 spans 11 amino acids. V trimming: 6 bases; J trimming: 5 bases; junction bases outside the gene matches: 4. Germline V CDR1 and CDR2: SQVTM, ANQGSEA. The CDR3 coding sequence is TGCAGCGTGCTGACAGGGAACGAGCAGTACTTC. Its protein is CSVLTGNEQYF.

The chain's CDR3 is CASSPVAGTAYNEQFF. CDR3 DNA sequence: TGTGCCAGCAGTCCCGTTGCGGGTACCGCCTACAATGAGCAGTTCTTC. This chain links TRBV27 with TRBJ2-1; possibly TRBD2 for D (5 bases). V was trimmed by 5 bases and J by 2 bases, leaving 16 bases between them. This CDR3 is 16 amino acids long. The germline V gene encodes CDR1 MNHEY and CDR2 SMNVEV (reference sequence).

The V and J genes are TRBV7-9 and TRBJ2-1, with 9 bases identical to TRBD2. The germline gives CDR1 SEHNR, CDR2 FQNEAQ (reference sequence). V was clipped by 5 bases and J by 3 bases; unmatched bases: 14. This CDR3 contains 18 residues. The CDR3: CASSPAGGFADNYNEQFF. CDR3 sequence (DNA): TGTGCCAGCAGCCCCGCGGGGGGGTTCGCGGACAACTACAATGAGCAGTTCTTC.

CDR3 region: CASSSSGEPETQYF. DNA of the CDR3: TGTGCCAGCAGTTCCTCTGGGGAGCCGGAGACCCAGTACTTC. This chain links TRBV27 with TRBJ2-5, with D perhaps matching TRBD2 (5 bases). Germline V CDR1 and CDR2: MNHEY, SMNVEV (reference sequence). The V and J ends lost 4 bases and 5 bases respectively, with 14 bases between them. The CDR3 totals 14 residues.

The chain joins TRBV9 to TRBJ2-5, with D perhaps matching TRBD1 (5 bases). Germline CDR1 reads SGDLS; CDR2 reads YYNGEE. Trimming took off 1 base at V and 5 bases at J, with 12 bases between the two ends. CDR3 length: 14 amino acids. For the CDR3, the DNA is TGTGCCAGCAGCGTACAAGACAGTGGCGAGACCCAGTACTTC. Encoded protein: CASSVQDSGETQYF.

The chain employs TRBV4-2 and TRBJ2-7; 11 bases line up with TRBD2. The CDR3 spans 16 residues. Germline trimming cut 0 bases from V and 0 bases from J; bases unmatched to any gene: 1. Germline V gives CDR1 LGHNA, CDR2 YNFKEQ. CDR3 region: CASSQDGTSGSYEQYF. The CDR3, as DNA: TGTGCCAGCAGCCAAGATGGGACTAGCGGCTCCTACGAGCAGTACTTC.

This clone has at least ten counts. V and J are TRBV13 and TRBJ1-5, with no clear D. Per germline, CDR1 PRHDT and CDR2 FYEKMQ (reference sequence). Trimming stripped 3 bases from V and 1 base from J, with 10 bases between. The CDR3 extends over 15 amino acids. CDR3 region: CASSFRAESNQPQHF. DNA of the CDR3: TGTGCCAGCAGCTTTCGCGCGGAGAGCAATCAGCCCCAGCATTTT. Complete variable domain (other parts from reference TRBV13 and TRBJ1-5): AAGVIQSPRHLIKEKRETATLKCYPIPRHDTVYWYQQGPGQDPQFLISFYEKMQSDKGSIPDRFSAQQFSDYHSELNMSSLELGDSALYFCASSFRAESNQPQHFGDGTRLSIL.

The sample holds one count of this clone. This chain uses TRBV5-1 with TRBJ2-2, with unresolved D. V lost 5 bases to trimming and J lost 1 base, with 6 bases between them. The germline V gene has CDR1 SGHRS and CDR2 YFSETQ. CDR3 length: 13 amino acids. The CDR3 loop reads CASSVQNTGELFF. Written as DNA, the CDR3 is TGCGCCAGCAGTGTCCAGAACACCGGGGAGCTGTTTTTT.

The chain combines TRBV5-5 with TRBJ2-4; possible D gene TRBD2, 6 bases. The V end lost 4 bases, the J end lost 0 bases, and 14 bases lay between the germline ends. The CDR3 length is 16 residues. Germline values: CDR1 SGHKS, CDR2 YYEKEE (reference sequence). DNA for the CDR3: TGTGCCAGCAGCCTGGGGGGAGATATAGCCAAAAACATTCAGTACTTC. Its translation: CASSLGGDIAKNIQYF.

The rearrangement joins TRBV30 to TRBJ1-6; 9 nucleotides align to TRBD1. Germline V CDR1 and CDR2: GTSNPN, SVGIG (reference sequence). The CDR3 is made up of 17 amino acids. J lost 11 bases, V lost 1 base, and 15 bases had no gene match. In nucleotides, the CDR3 is TGTGCCTGGAGTGCGACCTCCACCGGGACAGGGACGACACCCCTCCACTTT. Residues: CAWSATSTGTGTTPLHF.

V and J are TRBV27 and TRBJ1-4; TRBD1 matches 7 bases. Germline V gene data show CDR1 as MNHEY and CDR2 as SMNVEV (reference sequence). The CDR3 covers 12 residues. With 11 bases clipped from V and 4 bases from J, the junction kept 4 bases outside the gene matches. The CDR3 coding sequence is TGTGCCCCCGACAGGGTTAATGAAAAACTGTTTTTT. Translated, it gives CAPDRVNEKLFF.

This clone was seen only once. J is TRBJ1-4 and V is TRBV6-4, with 9 bases that match TRBD1. This CDR3 region has 16 residues. After removal of 6 bases from V and 14 bases from J, the junction contained 19 bases not matched to a gene. Germline assignment: CDR1 MRHNA and CDR2 SNTAGT. CDR3 amino acids: CASRSRPGQGSEGLFF. CDR3 in DNA: TGTGCCAGCAGATCAAGGCCGGGACAGGGATCAGAAGGGCTGTTTTTT.